The next 13 T cell receptor beta chains were all read from a single sample in a study of cytomegalovirus exposure and HLA in healthy donors. Amplification used 60 Vbeta primers and 13 Jbeta primers. This table comes from immunoSEQ multiplex PCR, and its TCRdb copy is limited to in-frame clones, with some not included. The table has over 70,000 clones, just over 65% seen once. The sequenced sample consisted of PBMCs. The receptors were sampled from a man aged 25-45 years in good health and CMV-seronegative.

The J gene is TRBJ2-7, the V gene TRBV28; 8 bases line up with TRBD1. Germline V gene lookup returns CDR1 MDHEN and CDR2 SYDVKM. With 5 bases clipped from V and 0 bases from J, the junction kept 6 bases outside the gene matches. This CDR3 comprises 15 residues. CDR3 protein: CASSLTGVPSYEQYF. CDR3 DNA sequence: TGTGCCAGCAGTCTGACAGGGGTCCCCTCCTACGAGCAGTACTTC.

This clone turned up a few times. The sample has other DNA sequences that encode this CDR3 too. The V and J genes are TRBV28 and TRBJ1-1, with D uncertain. Between the trimmed V and J ends, which lost 6 bases and 0 bases, there was a span of 14 bases. This CDR3 region has 15 residues. The germline CDR1 and CDR2 sequences are MDHEN and SYDVKM. CDR3 DNA: TGTGCCAGCAGCGTGCGGTTAACCCTGAACACTGAAGCTTTCTTT. As protein: CASSVRLTLNTEAFF.

The chain is built from TRBV28 and TRBJ2-2; no firm D call. Trimming cost V 3 bases and J 0 bases, with 8 bases left between them. CDR1 is MDHEN, CDR2 SYDVKM, per germline. CDR3 length: 15 amino acids. The CDR3 DNA reads TGTGCCAGCAGTTTGGCAGGCGCGAACACCGGGGAGCTGTTTTTT. Translation: CASSLAGANTGELFF. Full variable domain (outside the CDR3, taken from reference TRBV28 and TRBJ2-2): DVKVTQSSRYLVKRTGEKVFLECVQDMDHENMFWYRQDPGLGLRLIYFSYDVKMKEKGDIPEGYSVSREKKERFSLILESASTNQTSMYLCASSLAGANTGELFFGEGSRLTVL.

The chain recombines TRBV21-1 with TRBJ1-5; TRBD1 was called by the table and not checked on the DNA. TRBV21-1 is a listed pseudogene. The CDR3 length is 19 residues. CDR3 coding DNA: TGTGCCAGCAGCAAAGAACTGGGGGCGAGCCCGTATAGCAATCAGCCCCAGCATTTT. Translation: CASSKELGASPYSNQPQHF.

This clone turned up a few times. The chain recombines TRBV30 with TRBJ1-5; no firm D call. In germline, CDR1 is GTSNPN, CDR2 SVGIG (reference sequence). The V and J ends lost 2 bases and 3 bases respectively, with 8 bases between them. The length of the CDR3 is 13 residues. The CDR3 region is CAWSHQVNQPQHF. CDR3 DNA sequence: TGTGCCTGGAGTCATCAGGTCAATCAGCCCCAGCATTTT.

V gene TRBV5-6 combines with J gene TRBJ2-3, with 10 bases identical to TRBD2. Germline CDR1 SGHDT, CDR2 YYEEEE. Trimming at V came to 1 base and at J to 3 bases, leaving 5 bases not matched to a gene. The CDR3 spans 16 residues. Here the CDR3 DNA reads TGTGCCAGCAGCTTGCCTATAGCGGGAGGTACAGATACGCAGTATTTT. Amino acid sequence: CASSLPIAGGTDTQYF.

The CDR3 coding sequence is TGTGCCAGCAGCTGGGGACAGGGGGAAGATACGCAGTATTTT. It translates to CASSWGQGEDTQYF. The chain is built from TRBV7-3 and TRBJ2-3; 11 nucleotides match TRBD1. Germline V lookup: CDR1 SGHTA, CDR2 FQGTGA. V lost 4 bases, J lost 5 bases, and 2 bases stayed unmatched. The CDR3 is made up of 14 amino acids.

This chain connects TRBV5-1 to TRBJ1-1; 9 bases fit TRBD1. Germline lookup yields CDR1 SGHRS and CDR2 YFSETQ. V gave up 3 bases and J gave up 8 bases; unmatched junction bases: 11. The CDR3 is 15 amino acids. For the CDR3, the DNA is TGCGCCAGCAGCTGGTCGGGACAGGGTGTCTTCGAAGCTTTCTTT. Translation: CASSWSGQGVFEAFF. The whole variable domain, remainder taken from reference TRBV5-1 and TRBJ1-1, is KAGVTQTPRYLIKTRGQQVTLSCSPISGHRSVSWYQQTPGQGLQFLFEYFSETQRNKGNFPGRFSGRQFSNSRSEMNVSTLELGDSALYLCASSWSGQGVFEAFFGQGTRLTVV.

The chain joins TRBV23-1 to TRBJ1-5; D remains ambiguous. TRBV23-1 is filed as an ORF, its function uncertain. This CDR3 is 16 amino acids long. Trimming left V 0 bases short and J 5 bases short, with 14 bases between. The CDR3 spells CASSQSPGVPHQPQHF. The CDR3 DNA reads TGCGCCAGCAGTCAATCGCCCGGGGTACCACATCAGCCCCAGCATTTT.

This clone came up once. The genes are TRBV6-6 and TRBJ2-1; D is perhaps TRBD2 (7 bases). Germline CDR1 and CDR2: MNHNY and SVGAGI (reference sequence). This CDR3 has 15 residues. V lost 6 bases, J lost 0 bases, and 12 bases lay in between. CDR3 DNA sequence: TGTGCCAGCAGCCGGGGGGCCATCTCCTACAATGAGCAGTTCTTC. It is translated as CASSRGAISYNEQFF.

This clone was seen a handful of times. The gene calls are TRBV25-1 and TRBJ1-5; D not certain. Germline V lookup: CDR1 MGHDK, CDR2 SYGVNS. CDR3 length: 14 residues. Trimming pared 3 bases from V and 2 bases from J, leaving 8 bases between. The chain's CDR3 is CASSESVGNQPQHF. In nucleotides, the CDR3 is TGTGCCAGCAGTGAGTCAGTCGGCAATCAGCCCCAGCATTTT.

This clone was seen more than once but under ten times. The same CDR3 is also encoded by other DNA sequences in this sample. The chain joins TRBV30 to TRBJ1-2, with a tentative D call TRBD1 (6 bases). Germline assignment: CDR1 GTSNPN and CDR2 SVGIG (reference sequence). There are 12 residues in the CDR3. V lost 0 bases and J 8 bases, leaving 10 bases between the germline ends. The CDR3 nucleotides are TGTGCCTGGAGTGTACAGGGAGACGGCTACACCTTC. The encoded protein is CAWSVQGDGYTF.

This clone showed up just a few times. This chain connects TRBV5-6 to TRBJ2-7, with D perhaps matching TRBD1 (5 bases). Trimming took off 4 bases at V and 3 bases at J, with 8 bases between the two ends. CDR3 size: 12 residues. Per the germline V gene, CDR1 is SGHDT and CDR2 is YYEEEE. The CDR3 nucleotides are TGTGCCAGCAGCAAAGGACACTACGAGCAGTACTTC. It encodes CASSKGHYEQYF.